Described below is a single TCR beta chain sequence and its context. This entry is derived from a study of T cells in Graves' hyperthyroidism and ophthalmopathy. TCR beta CDR3 region amplification was performed from RNA transcripts. The primer set for the first-round RT-PCR of the TCR CDR3 was HTBI. From the multiplex PCR reads, TCRdb called clonotypes with MiXCR, one entry per CDR3 protein. The table lists 400,000 to 500,000 distinct CDR3 sequences, around 14% of them singletons. V lost 3 bases, J lost 11 bases, and 8 bases lay in between. Germline CDR1 reads MNHEY; CDR2 reads SMNVEV (reference sequence). The length of the CDR3 is 11 residues.

Sequencing was done on a sample of blood. This sequence originates from a woman aged 18-29 years with Graves' hyperthyroidism. This sequence joins TRBV27 and TRBJ2-4, with D unresolved. The CDR3 bases are TGTGCCAGCAGTTTCGGGCAGCTTCAGTACTTC. Translating gives CASSFGQLQYF.